This T cell receptor beta chain derives from a study of cytomegalovirus exposure and HLA in healthy donors. Study findings and constraints: Apart from CMV serostatus, no immune exposure information was available.

Each donor was nominally healthy when sampled (though unrecorded immune exposures were likely). This CDR3 comprises 14 residues. The germline CDR1 and CDR2 sequences are SQVTM and ANQGSEA. With 5 bases clipped from V and 4 bases from J, the junction kept 7 bases outside the gene matches. About this clone itself: The antigen remains undetermined.

This PCR relied on a set of 60 Vbeta primers and 13 Jbeta primers. Generated by immunoSEQ multiplex PCR, the TCRdb table keeps only in-frame clones and is missing some. Its clone listing holds about 200,000 clones. The chain is built from TRBV29-1 and TRBJ1-2, with 10 positions matching TRBD1. This sequence originates from a man in his thirties or forties in good health and CMV-seronegative. The sequencing input was PBMCs. The CDR3 is CSVLDRGAPYGYTF. CDR3 nucleotide sequence: TGCAGCGTTTTGGACAGGGGGGCACCCTATGGCTACACCTTC.